The present T cell receptor (beta chain) was sequenced within a study of blood T cell repertoires in COVID-19. Study at large: Sites in the United States, Italy and Spain provided acute and convalescent COVID-19 samples. PBMCs, B-cell-depleted T cells, or T cells provided the cDNA or gDNA that made up the material.

In the original workflow: Estimated nucleated cell counts came from reference gene primer amplification. The table came from immunoSEQ multiplex PCR; TCRdb's copy has only in-frame clones and leaves some out. V, J and clone size were drawn from that table, and D and trimming were deduced from the DNA. In the table there are over 130,000 clones, about 83% of which are singletons. Trimming removed 7 bases at V and 6 bases at J, with 12 bases between. The CDR3 loop spans 12 amino acids. The material sequenced was peripheral blood. The chain couples TRBV23-1 to TRBJ1-2, with a tentative D call TRBD1 (5 bases). TRBV23-1 is assigned to the ORF class and has an uncertain function. The sequence came from a man aged 45 to 65 with acute or convalescent COVID-19. Here the CDR3 DNA reads TGCGCCAGCACGTCTCTCAGGGATGGCTACACCTTC. This codes for CASTSLRDGYTF.